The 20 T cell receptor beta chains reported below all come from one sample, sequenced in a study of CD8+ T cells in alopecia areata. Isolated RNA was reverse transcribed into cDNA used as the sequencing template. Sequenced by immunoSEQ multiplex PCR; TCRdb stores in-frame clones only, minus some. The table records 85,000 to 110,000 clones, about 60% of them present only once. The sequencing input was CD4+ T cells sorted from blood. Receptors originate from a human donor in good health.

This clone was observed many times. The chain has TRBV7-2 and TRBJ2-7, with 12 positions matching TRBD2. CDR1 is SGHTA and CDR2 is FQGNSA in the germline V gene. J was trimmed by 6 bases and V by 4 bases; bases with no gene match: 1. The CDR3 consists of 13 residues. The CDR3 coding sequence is TGTGCCAGCAGCTGGACTAGCGGGGCCGAGCAGTACTTC. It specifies CASSWTSGAEQYF.

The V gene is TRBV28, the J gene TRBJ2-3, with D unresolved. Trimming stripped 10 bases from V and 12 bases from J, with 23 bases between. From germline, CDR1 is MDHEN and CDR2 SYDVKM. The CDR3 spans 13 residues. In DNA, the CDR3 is TGTGCCATCGGCTCGGGCACTTCCGAGGCACAGTATTTT. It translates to CAIGSGTSEAQYF.

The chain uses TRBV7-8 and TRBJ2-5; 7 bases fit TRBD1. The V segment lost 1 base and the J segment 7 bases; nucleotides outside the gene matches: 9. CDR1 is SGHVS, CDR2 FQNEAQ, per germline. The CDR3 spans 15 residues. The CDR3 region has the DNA TGTGCCAGCAGCTTAGTCCGACAGGGTTTGGGGACCCAGTACTTC. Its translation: CASSLVRQGLGTQYF.

CDR3 amino acids: CASSLRMGGQGYTEAFF. The CDR3 DNA is TGTGCCAGCAGCTTGAGAATGGGCGGACAGGGGTACACTGAAGCTTTCTTT. The chain couples TRBV5-6 to TRBJ1-1; 9 nucleotides match TRBD1. The CDR3 has 17 amino acids. Germline lookup yields CDR1 SGHDT and CDR2 YYEEEE. V lost 1 base and J lost 3; bases outside the gene matches: 10.

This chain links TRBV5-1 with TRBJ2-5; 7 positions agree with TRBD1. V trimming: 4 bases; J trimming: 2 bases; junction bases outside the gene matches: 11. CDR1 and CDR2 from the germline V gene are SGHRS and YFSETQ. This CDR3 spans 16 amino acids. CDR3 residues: CASSPRQGAIQETQYF. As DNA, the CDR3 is TGCGCCAGCAGCCCAAGACAGGGCGCCATACAAGAGACCCAGTACTTC.

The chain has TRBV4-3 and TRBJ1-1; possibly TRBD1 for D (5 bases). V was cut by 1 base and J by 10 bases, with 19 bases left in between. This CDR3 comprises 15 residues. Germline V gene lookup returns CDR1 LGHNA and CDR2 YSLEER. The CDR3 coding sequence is TGCGCCAGCAGCCAAGGGGGGGGAATTCAGGGTGGAGCTTTCTTT. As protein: CASSQGGGIQGGAFF.

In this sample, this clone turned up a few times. The CDR3 DNA reads as TGTGCCATATCCTCGGACAGGGCCCCTGAAGCTTTCTTT. The encoded protein is CAISSDRAPEAFF. The V gene is TRBV10-3, the J gene TRBJ1-1, with 8 bases lining up with TRBD1. V lost 9 bases to trimming and J lost 6 bases; unmatched junction nucleotides: 9. This CDR3 is 13 amino acids long. From germline, CDR1 is ENHRY and CDR2 SYGVKD.

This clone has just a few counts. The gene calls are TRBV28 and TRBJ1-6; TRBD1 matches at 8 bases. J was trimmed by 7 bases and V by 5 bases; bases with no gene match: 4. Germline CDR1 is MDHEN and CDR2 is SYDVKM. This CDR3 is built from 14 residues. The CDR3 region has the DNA TGTGCCAGCAGTCCAGGACAGGGCAATTCACCCCTCCACTTT. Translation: CASSPGQGNSPLHF.

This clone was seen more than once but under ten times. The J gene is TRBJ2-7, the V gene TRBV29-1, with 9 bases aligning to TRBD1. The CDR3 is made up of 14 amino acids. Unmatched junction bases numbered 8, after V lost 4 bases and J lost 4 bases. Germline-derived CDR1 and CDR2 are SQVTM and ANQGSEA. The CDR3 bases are TGCAGCGTTGGCGCACCGGGACAGGGTTACGAGCAGTACTTC. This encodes CSVGAPGQGYEQYF.

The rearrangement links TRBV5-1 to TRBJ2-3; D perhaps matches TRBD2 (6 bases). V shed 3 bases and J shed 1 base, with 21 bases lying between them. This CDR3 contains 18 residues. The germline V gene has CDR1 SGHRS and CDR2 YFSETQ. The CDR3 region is CASSSRRGTQIGTDTQYF. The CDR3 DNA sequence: TGCGCCAGCAGCTCGCGACGGGGGACGCAAATTGGCACAGATACGCAGTATTTT.

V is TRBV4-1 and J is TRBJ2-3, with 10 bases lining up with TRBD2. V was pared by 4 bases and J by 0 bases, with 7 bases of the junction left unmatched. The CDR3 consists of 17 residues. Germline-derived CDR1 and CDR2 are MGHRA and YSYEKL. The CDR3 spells CASSRRLAGSSTDTQYF. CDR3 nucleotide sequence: TGCGCCAGCAGCCGGAGACTAGCGGGTTCTAGCACAGATACGCAGTATTTT.

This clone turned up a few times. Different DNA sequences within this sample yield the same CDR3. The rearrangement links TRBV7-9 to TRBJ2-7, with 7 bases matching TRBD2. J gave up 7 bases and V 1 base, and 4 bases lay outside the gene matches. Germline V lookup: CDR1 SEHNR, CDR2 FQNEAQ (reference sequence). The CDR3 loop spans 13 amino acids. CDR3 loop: CASSLEGGGEQYF. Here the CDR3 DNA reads TGTGCCAGCAGCTTAGAGGGCGGGGGTGAGCAGTACTTC.

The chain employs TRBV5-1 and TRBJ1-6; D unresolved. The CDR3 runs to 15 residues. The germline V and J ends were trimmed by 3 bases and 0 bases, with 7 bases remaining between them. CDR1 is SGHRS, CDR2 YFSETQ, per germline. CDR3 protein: CASSWESSYNSPLHF. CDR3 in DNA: TGCGCCAGCAGCTGGGAGTCCTCCTATAATTCACCCCTCCACTTT.

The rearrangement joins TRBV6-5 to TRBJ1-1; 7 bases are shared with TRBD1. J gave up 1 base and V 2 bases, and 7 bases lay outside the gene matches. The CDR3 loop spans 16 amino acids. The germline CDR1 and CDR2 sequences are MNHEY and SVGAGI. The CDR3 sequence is CASSYRQGRRNTEAFF. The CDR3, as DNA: TGTGCCAGCAGTTACCGACAGGGTAGAAGGAACACTGAAGCTTTCTTT.

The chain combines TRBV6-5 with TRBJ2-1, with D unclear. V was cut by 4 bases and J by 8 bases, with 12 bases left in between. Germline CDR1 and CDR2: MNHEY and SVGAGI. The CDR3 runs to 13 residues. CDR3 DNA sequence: TGTGCCAGCAGTTCCCCCCAGGTTTATGAGCAGTTCTTC. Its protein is CASSSPQVYEQFF.

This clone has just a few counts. The CDR3 region has the DNA TGCAGCGTCCTCCCTGATCTGGGGACCCGGAACGAGCAGTACTTC. Protein product: CSVLPDLGTRNEQYF. V and J are TRBV29-1 and TRBJ2-7; D may match TRBD1 or TRBD2 (5 bases each). This CDR3 is built from 15 residues. V shed 6 bases and J shed 5 bases, with 23 bases lying between them. Germline CDR1 and CDR2: SQVTM and ANQGSEA.

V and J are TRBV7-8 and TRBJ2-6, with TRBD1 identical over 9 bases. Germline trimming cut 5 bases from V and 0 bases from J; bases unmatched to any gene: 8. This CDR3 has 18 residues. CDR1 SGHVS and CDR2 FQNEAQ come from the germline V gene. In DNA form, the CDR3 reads TGTGCCAGCAGCAAGAGGACAGGGGTAGGCTCTGGGGCCAACGTCCTGACTTTC. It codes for CASSKRTGVGSGANVLTF.

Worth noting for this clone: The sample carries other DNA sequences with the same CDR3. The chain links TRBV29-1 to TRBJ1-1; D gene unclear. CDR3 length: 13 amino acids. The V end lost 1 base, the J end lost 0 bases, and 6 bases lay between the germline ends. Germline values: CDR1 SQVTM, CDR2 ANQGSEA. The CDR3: CSVEGLLNTEAFF. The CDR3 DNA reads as TGCAGCGTTGAAGGGTTATTGAACACTGAAGCTTTCTTT.

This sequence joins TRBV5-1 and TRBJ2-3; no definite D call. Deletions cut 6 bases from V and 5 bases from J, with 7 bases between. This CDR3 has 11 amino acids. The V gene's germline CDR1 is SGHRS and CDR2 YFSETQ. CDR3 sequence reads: CASKIEDTQYF. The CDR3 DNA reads TGCGCCAGCAAAATCGAAGATACGCAGTATTTT. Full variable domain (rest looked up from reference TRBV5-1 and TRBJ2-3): KAGVTQTPRYLIKTRGQQVTLSCSPISGHRSVSWYQQTPGQGLQFLFEYFSETQRNKGNFPGRFSGRQFSNSRSEMNVSTLELGDSALYLCASKIEDTQYFGPGTRLTVL.

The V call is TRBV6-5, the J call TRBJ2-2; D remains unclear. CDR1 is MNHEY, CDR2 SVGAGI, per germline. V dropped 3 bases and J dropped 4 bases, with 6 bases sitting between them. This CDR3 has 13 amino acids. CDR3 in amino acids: CASSYSFTGELFF. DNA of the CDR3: TGTGCCAGCAGTTATTCTTTCACCGGGGAGCTGTTTTTT.